This TCR beta chain was observed in a study of CD8 T cells in ankylosing spondylitis. Overall study findings and caveats: Reportedly, disease-linked clones are significantly enriched in ankylosing spondylitis patients' matched synovial fluid.

V shed 6 bases and J 5 bases; nucleotides not matched to a gene: 20. CDR1 is GTSNPN, CDR2 SVGIG, per germline (reference sequence). This CDR3 region has 17 residues. In this sample, this clonotype turned up a few times. Antigen specificity is unknown. TCRdb reprocessed the 5' RACE reads with MiXCR, giving one entry per CDR3 protein. The repertoire consists of about 360,000 distinct CDR3 sequences, with 14% to 15% occurring once and the leading ten covering around 1%. The chain combines TRBV30 with TRBJ2-3, with 7 bases aligning to TRBD2. Sequenced: blood, either unsorted or a sorted T cell fraction (not recorded which). This sequence originates from a male donor with ankylosing spondylitis or in good health (not recorded which). Here the CDR3 reads CACIRARLAEPLDTQYF. The CDR3, as DNA: TGTGCCTGCATTCGGGCACGGCTAGCGGAACCTCTAGATACGCAGTATTTT.